The sequence of this TCR beta chain was determined in a study of cytomegalovirus exposure and HLA in healthy donors. Findings and caveats of the study: Reported performance of the classifier showed diagnosis of cytomegalovirus status with high specificity and sensitivity. Across donors, presence/absence analyses took sequencing depth to be roughly uniform. Sequencing likely caused a cluster of highly shared sequence variants. V- and J-gene trimming of TCR beta was linked (in a later analysis) to a missense DCLRE1C variant.

CDR3 length: 14 amino acids. Germline loops: CDR1 LNHDA, CDR2 SQIVND (reference sequence). The V segment lost 9 bases and the J segment 5 bases; nucleotides outside the gene matches: 8. About this clone itself: The antigen is not known.

PCR primers comprised 60 Vbeta and 13 Jbeta primers. Clones were sequenced by immunoSEQ multiplex PCR, and TCRdb holds only the in-frame ones, with some missing. In the table there are about 150,000 clones, roughly 77% of which are singletons. The sample comprised PBMCs. V usage is TRBV19 and J usage is TRBJ1-2; 11 bases are a match to TRBD1. This TCR was sampled from a human donor in good health. The DNA of the CDR3 is TGTGCCAGCACGGGACAGGGGGGGTCGTATGGCTACACCTTC. Amino acid sequence: CASTGQGGSYGYTF.